This TCR beta chain was found in a study of shared clonotypes between healthy human individuals. Study-level information: A donor's plate count was three for CD4 naive and three for CD4 memory; CD8 naive had two and CD8 memory one. Study conclusions and caveats: Sorted-subset samples were not fully sequenced, rarefaction indicated. Naive subsets usually exceeded memory subsets in estimated richness.

Only one count was recorded for this clone. Its target is unknown. Other DNA sequences within the sample encode an identical CDR3. Trimming pared 0 bases from V and 4 bases from J, leaving 12 bases between. Germline V gene data show CDR1 as SQVTM and CDR2 as ANQGSEA. CDR3 size: 14 residues. Sequenced by immunoSEQ multiplex PCR; TCRdb stores in-frame clones only, minus some. The sample yields 1.5 million to 2.5 million clones, about 95% seen once. Selected positively for CCR7 and CD45RO-negative, naive CD8 cells excluded terminally differentiated effector memory CD45RA+ cells. Donors, healthy HIV-negative adults, lacked recent acute infections or vaccinations.

The specimen sequenced was naive CD8+ T cells sorted from blood. This clonotype was obtained from a man between 18 and 35 years old in good health. The chain couples TRBV29-1 to TRBJ1-2, with TRBD1 as a possible D gene (6 bases). This CDR3 is CSVEEQGRGYGYTF. In DNA, the CDR3 is TGCAGCGTTGAAGAACAGGGAAGGGGCTATGGCTACACCTTC. Combining the CDR3 with reference TRBV29-1 and TRBJ1-2 gives the whole variable domain SAVISQKPSRDICQRGTSLTIQCQVDSQVTMMFWYRQQPGQSLTLIATANQGSEATYESGFVIDKFPISRPNLTFSTLTVSNMSPEDSSIYLCSVEEQGRGYGYTFGSGTRLTVV.